These 4 T cell receptor beta chains were sequenced from one sample in a study of lung T cells in sarcoidosis with Löfgren's syndrome. From the reads, TCRdb called clonotypes with MiXCR, one entry per CDR3 protein. The profile shows 55,000 to 80,000 distinct CDR3 sequences, approximately 22% of them singletons. The specimen sequenced was CD4+ T cells from PBMCs. These receptors were obtained from a human donor with sarcoidosis (Löfgren's syndrome or another form), or a control subject (not recorded which).

This clonotype was seen more than once but under ten times. V and J are TRBV20-1 and TRBJ2-7, with D unclear. CDR1 and CDR2 (germline): DFQATT, SNEGSKA (reference sequence). The CDR3 length is 11 residues. With 5 bases removed from V and 6 bases from J, the gap between germline ends came to 11 bases. The CDR3 here is CSAVAKGEQYF. In nucleotides, the CDR3 is TGCAGTGCTGTGGCTAAAGGCGAGCAGTACTTC.

This clonotype was counted at least ten times. The J gene is TRBJ2-1, the V gene TRBV28, with 7 nucleotides matching TRBD1. This CDR3 has 16 residues. CDR1 MDHEN and CDR2 SYDVKM come from the germline V gene. Unmatched junction bases numbered 14, after V lost 8 bases and J lost 4 bases. The CDR3 sequence: CASDSPQGGYYNEQFF. The CDR3 bases are TGTGCCAGCGATTCCCCCCAAGGGGGCTATTACAATGAGCAGTTCTTC.

This clonotype appeared many times. The V call is TRBV3-1, the J call TRBJ1-5; D uncertain. CDR3 length equals 14 residues. V was trimmed by 0 bases and J by 6 bases, leaving 9 bases between them. Germline CDR1 and CDR2: LGHDT and YNNKEL (reference sequence). The CDR3 region has the DNA TGTGCCAGCAGCCAAGATCATAGCGGTCAGCCCCAGCATTTT. It yields the protein CASSQDHSGQPQHF.

This clonotype has ten or more counts. The V and J genes are TRBV27 and TRBJ2-5, with D perhaps given as TRBD1 or TRBD2 (5 bases each). The CDR3 totals 15 residues. Trimming stripped 3 bases from V and 3 bases from J, with 14 bases between. Germline-derived CDR1 and CDR2 are MNHEY and SMNVEV (reference sequence). The chain's CDR3 is CASSFVGVGEETQYF. The CDR3 coding sequence is TGTGCCAGCAGTTTCGTAGGGGTGGGGGAAGAGACCCAGTACTTC.